This T cell receptor (beta chain) was found in a study of blood T cell repertoires in COVID-19. The CDR3 contains 15 residues. Germline lookup yields CDR1 SGHAT and CDR2 FQNNGV. Between the trimmed V and J ends, which lost 5 bases and 0 bases, there was a span of 11 bases. The assay was immunoSEQ multiplex PCR, and TCRdb's table has in-frame clones only and misses some. The sample holds about 82,000 clones, about 83% seen once. The V call is TRBV11-2, the J call TRBJ2-1, with D unclear. Sequenced sample: peripheral blood. This receptor was identified in a woman aged 60-75 years with acute or convalescent COVID-19. The CDR3 bases are TGTGCCAGCAGCGACACAGTAAGCTCCTACAATGAGCAGTTCTTC. Its translation is CASSDTVSSYNEQFF.